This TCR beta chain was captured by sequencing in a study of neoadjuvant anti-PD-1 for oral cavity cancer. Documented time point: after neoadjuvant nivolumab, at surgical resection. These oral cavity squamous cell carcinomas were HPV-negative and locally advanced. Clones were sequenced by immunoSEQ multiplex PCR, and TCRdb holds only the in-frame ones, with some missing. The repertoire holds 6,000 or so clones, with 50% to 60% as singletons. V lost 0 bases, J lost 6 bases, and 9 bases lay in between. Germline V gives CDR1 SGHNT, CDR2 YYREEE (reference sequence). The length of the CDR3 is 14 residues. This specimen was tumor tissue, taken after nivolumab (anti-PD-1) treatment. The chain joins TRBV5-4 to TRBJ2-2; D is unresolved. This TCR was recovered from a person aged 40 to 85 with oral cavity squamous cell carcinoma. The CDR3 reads CASSLGAEPGELFF. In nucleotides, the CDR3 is TGTGCCAGCAGCTTGGGGGCCGAGCCCGGGGAGCTGTTTTTT.